This T cell receptor (beta chain) was retrieved from a study of blood T cell repertoires in COVID-19. Across the study: Samples of COVID-19 (acute and convalescent) were obtained from the United States, Italy and Spain. From T cells, B-cell-depleted T cells, or PBMCs came the material, which was cDNA or gDNA.

Source study methods: Amplification with reference gene primers provided the estimates of nucleated cell counts. The method was immunoSEQ multiplex PCR; TCRdb's version includes in-frame clones alone and lacks a portion of them. V and J calls and clone size are copied from that table; D and trimming were computed from the DNA. The sample contains fewer than 150,000 clones, approximately 91% of which appear only once. V lost 4 bases, J lost 3 bases, and 5 bases stayed unmatched. Germline CDR1 and CDR2: SGHRS and YFSETQ. The CDR3 loop spans 15 amino acids. Sample: peripheral blood. V gene TRBV5-1 combines with J gene TRBJ1-5, with TRBD1 matching 9 bases. The TCR originated in a man aged 45-65 years with active or convalescent COVID-19. CDR3 nucleotides: TGCGCCAGCAGCGCCGGGACAGGGAACAATCAGCCCCAGCATTTT. Amino acid sequence: CASSAGTGNNQPQHF.